Listed here are 12 T cell receptor beta chains from one sample, sequenced in a study of blood T cell repertoires in COVID-19. Here immunoSEQ multiplex PCR was the method, and the copy in TCRdb shows in-frame clones only, minus some. The data hold about 210,000 clones, with approximately 86% observed a single time. The specimen sequenced was peripheral blood. These receptors came from a man in his fifties or sixties with acute or convalescent COVID-19.

The rearrangement links TRBV5-4 to TRBJ1-2; 8 bases are a match to TRBD1. There are 14 residues in the CDR3. V dropped 5 bases and J dropped 3; count of bases not matched to a gene: 6. Germline V gene sequence: CDR1 SGHNT, CDR2 YYREEE (reference sequence). Written as DNA, the CDR3 is TGTGCCAGCAGATTACAGGGGGGGGACTATGGCTACACCTTC. Translated, it gives CASRLQGGDYGYTF. Full variable domain (rest looked up from reference TRBV5-4 and TRBJ1-2): ETGVTQSPTHLIKTRGQQVTLRCSSQSGHNTVSWYQQALGQGPQFIFQYYREEENGRGNFPPRFSGLQFPNYSSELNVNALELDDSALYLCASRLQGGDYGYTFGSGTRLTVV.

This sequence joins TRBV7-8 and TRBJ2-7, with D unclear. V lost 3 bases to trimming and J lost 5 bases, with 8 bases between them. The CDR3 is made up of 12 amino acids. CDR1 and CDR2 (germline): SGHVS, FQNEAQ. Written as DNA, the CDR3 is TGTGCCAGCAGCTTTGTGGAGAACGAGCAGTACTTC. Translating it yields CASSFVENEQYF. Supplemented by reference TRBV7-8 and TRBJ2-7, the full variable domain reads GAGVSQSPRYKVAKRGQDVALRCDPISGHVSLFWYQQALGQGPEFLTYFQNEAQLDKSGLPSDRFFAERPEGSVSTLKIQRTQQEDSAVYLCASSFVENEQYFGPGTRLTVT.

This rearrangement joins TRBV28 to TRBJ1-1; 9 nucleotides line up with TRBD1. Germline V lookup: CDR1 MDHEN, CDR2 SYDVKM. CDR3 length: 14 amino acids. Unmatched junction bases numbered 9, after V lost 6 bases and J lost 7 bases. CDR3 loop: CASSPGDRVGEAFF. Written as DNA, the CDR3 is TGTGCCAGCAGCCCCGGGGACAGGGTGGGTGAAGCTTTCTTT.

The rearrangement uses TRBV2 and TRBJ2-6; D possibly corresponds to TRBD2 (5 bases). With 2 bases removed from V and 0 bases from J, the gap between germline ends came to 5 bases. Germline CDR1 SNHLY, CDR2 FYNNEI. The CDR3 extends over 15 amino acids. Here the CDR3 reads CASSERGSGANVLTF. DNA for the CDR3: TGTGCCAGCAGTGAACGGGGCTCTGGGGCCAACGTCCTGACTTTC.

The J gene is TRBJ2-7, the V gene TRBV5-1, with D maybe TRBD2 (5 bases). The germline V gene encodes CDR1 SGHRS and CDR2 YFSETQ. The ends were cut back, 4 bases at V and 7 bases at J, with 18 bases in the middle. This CDR3 comprises 14 residues. This CDR3 is CASSPRRGSGEQYF. Here the CDR3 DNA reads TGCGCCAGCAGCCCTAGGAGAGGGTCCGGGGAGCAGTACTTC.

J is TRBJ2-2 and V is TRBV7-8; no definite D call. Germline CDR1 reads SGHVS; CDR2 reads FQNEAQ. The V end lost 4 bases, the J end lost 2 bases, and 14 bases lay between the germline ends. The CDR3 covers 16 residues. The CDR3 protein is CASSYAENYNTGELFF. The CDR3 DNA follows: TGTGCCAGCAGCTATGCGGAGAACTATAACACCGGGGAGCTGTTTTTT.

The chain couples TRBV19 to TRBJ2-2; D possibly corresponds to TRBD2 (5 bases). Trimming cost V 0 bases and J 0 bases, with 8 bases left between them. The CDR3 extends over 16 amino acids. Germline V gives CDR1 LNHDA, CDR2 SQIVND (reference sequence). The CDR3 region has the DNA TGTGCCAGTAGTATAGACCGGGGTGCGAACACCGGGGAGCTGTTTTTT. This translates into CASSIDRGANTGELFF.

The J gene is TRBJ2-1, the V gene TRBV10-3; a possible D gene is TRBD1 (7 bases). The CDR3 runs to 14 residues. V shed 10 bases and J shed 8 bases, with 21 bases lying between them. The germline gives CDR1 ENHRY, CDR2 SYGVKD. The CDR3 is CASGWGQPSDEQFF. The CDR3 DNA reads as TGTGCCAGCGGATGGGGACAGCCTAGCGATGAGCAGTTCTTC.

This clone came up once. The genes are TRBV2 and TRBJ2-7, with 8 bases that match TRBD1. The CDR3 sequence is 14 residues long. The V segment lost 7 bases and the J segment 7 bases; nucleotides outside the gene matches: 12. Germline V gene data show CDR1 as SNHLY and CDR2 as FYNNEI. The CDR3 coding sequence is TGTGCCAGCAAGCCGACAGGGGCCCCTACGGAGCAGTACTTC. Translated, it gives CASKPTGAPTEQYF.

CDR3 coding DNA: TGTGCCAGCTCATGGACAGGTTTTAGCGAGCAGTACTTC. Translated: CASSWTGFSEQYF. The chain carries TRBV18 and TRBJ2-7; TRBD1 matches 7 bases. Germline V gives CDR1 KGHSH, CDR2 LQKENI. The CDR3 sequence is 13 residues long. The J segment lost 6 bases and the V segment lost 5 bases, leaving 7 bases of the junction unmatched.

This clone has a handful of counts. The chain has TRBV7-2 and TRBJ2-3; 15 bases agree with TRBD2. The CDR3 covers 18 residues. Germline CDR1 SGHTA, CDR2 FQGNSA. J gave up 3 bases and V 5 bases, and 9 bases lay outside the gene matches. The CDR3 DNA sequence: TGTGCCAGCAGCCTGTGGACTAGCGGGGGGGCAGCGACAGATACGCAGTATTTT. Translating gives CASSLWTSGGAATDTQYF. Variable domain in full (rest from reference TRBV7-2 and TRBJ2-3): GAGVSQSPSNKVTEKGKDVELRCDPISGHTALYWYRQSLGQGLEFLIYFQGNSAPDKSGLPSDRFSAERTGGSVSTLTIQRTQQEDSAVYLCASSLWTSGGAATDTQYFGPGTRLTVL.

The chain links TRBV5-8 to TRBJ2-2; tentative D call: TRBD2 (5 bases). The germline CDR1 and CDR2 sequences are SGHTS and YDEGEE. The germline V and J ends were trimmed by 7 bases and 0 bases, with 16 bases remaining between them. The CDR3 consists of 16 residues. CDR3 residues: CASRRGRGSNTGELFF. CDR3 DNA: TGTGCCAGCCGGAGAGGGAGAGGGTCGAACACCGGGGAGCTGTTTTTT.